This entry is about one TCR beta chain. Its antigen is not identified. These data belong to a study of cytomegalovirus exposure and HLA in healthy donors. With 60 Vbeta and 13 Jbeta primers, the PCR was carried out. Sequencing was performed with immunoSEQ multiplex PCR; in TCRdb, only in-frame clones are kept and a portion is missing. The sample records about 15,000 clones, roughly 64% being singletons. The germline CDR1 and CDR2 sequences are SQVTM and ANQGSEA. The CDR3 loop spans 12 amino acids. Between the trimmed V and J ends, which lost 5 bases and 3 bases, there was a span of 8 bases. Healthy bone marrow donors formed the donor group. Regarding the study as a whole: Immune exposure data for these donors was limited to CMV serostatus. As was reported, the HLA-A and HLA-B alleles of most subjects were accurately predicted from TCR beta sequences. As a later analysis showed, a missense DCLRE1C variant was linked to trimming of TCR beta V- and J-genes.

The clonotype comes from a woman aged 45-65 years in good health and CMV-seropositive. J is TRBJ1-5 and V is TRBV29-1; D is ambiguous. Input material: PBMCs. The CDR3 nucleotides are TGCAGCGTTCAGGACTCCAATCAGCCCCAGCATTTT. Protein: CSVQDSNQPQHF.